The 23 T cell receptor beta chains below were found in one sample sequenced in a study of blood T cell repertoires in COVID-19. Only in-frame clones appear in the TCRdb table, and some are missing; sequencing was by immunoSEQ multiplex PCR. The repertoire holds approximately 110,000 clones, with about 75% as singletons. Sequencing used peripheral blood. The receptors were sampled from a woman aged 65 to 85 with acute or convalescent COVID-19.

This sequence joins TRBV10-1 and TRBJ2-7, with TRBD1 matching 7 bases. CDR3 size: 16 residues. V gave up 0 bases and J gave up 1 base; unmatched junction bases: 6. Germline V lookup: CDR1 WNHNN, CDR2 SYGVQD (reference sequence). The CDR3 is CASSESRTGGSYEQYF. Here the CDR3 DNA reads TGCGCCAGCAGTGAGTCGAGGACAGGCGGTTCCTACGAGCAGTACTTC.

This clone appeared a single time. This chain joins TRBV29-1 and TRBJ2-7, with 9 bases matching TRBD1. Trimming cost V 8 bases and J 5 bases; bases outside gene matches: 4. Germline V lookup: CDR1 SQVTM, CDR2 ANQGSEA. CDR3 length: 11 residues. CDR3 sequence: CSLGQGDEQYF. Written as DNA, the CDR3 is TGCAGCCTGGGACAGGGTGACGAGCAGTACTTC.

The CDR3 DNA sequence: TGTGCCAGCAGTATGACAGGGGGCGGAGATACGCAGTATTTT. Amino acids: CASSMTGGGDTQYF. The rearrangement links TRBV7-6 to TRBJ2-3, with 10 bases matching TRBD1. The CDR3 loop spans 14 amino acids. V was pared by 6 bases and J by 5 bases, with 5 bases of the junction left unmatched. The germline gives CDR1 SGHVS, CDR2 FNYEAQ.

The gene calls are TRBV5-5 and TRBJ1-2; D is undetermined. Trimming left V 2 bases short and J 7 bases short, with 24 bases between. The length of the CDR3 is 17 residues. Looked up from germline, CDR1 is SGHKS and CDR2 is YYEKEE (reference sequence). The CDR3 bases are TGTGCCAGCAGCTTCGGGATTCCCAACTACTATCTTAGTGGCTACACCTTC. Its protein product is CASSFGIPNYYLSGYTF. Based on the CDR3 plus reference TRBV5-5 and TRBJ1-2, the full variable domain is DAGVTQSPTHLIKTRGQQVTLRCSPISGHKSVSWYQQVLGQGPQFIFQYYEKEERGRGNFPDRFSARQFPNYSSELNVNALLLGDSALYLCASSFGIPNYYLSGYTFGSGTRLTVV.

The chain joins TRBV9 to TRBJ2-1, with 12 nucleotides matching TRBD2. V was clipped by 5 bases and J by 5 bases; unmatched bases: 14. Germline V gene lookup returns CDR1 SGDLS and CDR2 YYNGEE. The CDR3 runs 18 residues. CDR3 bases: TGTGCCAGCAGGCGGGACAGCGGAACTAGCGGGGGGAACAATGAGCAGTTCTTC. It encodes CASRRDSGTSGGNNEQFF. The full variable domain, in which reference TRBV9 and TRBJ2-1 provide the parts outside the CDR3, is DSGVTQTPKHLITATGQRVTLRCSPRSGDLSVYWYQQSLDQGLQFLIQYYNGEERAKGNILERFSAQQFPDLHSELNLSSLELGDSALYFCASRRDSGTSGGNNEQFFGPGTRLTVL.

DNA of the CDR3: TGCGCCAGCAGCCAGAGGACAGGGTCTGGGGCCAACGTCCTGACTTTC. Translation: CASSQRTGSGANVLTF. The V gene is TRBV4-1, the J gene TRBJ2-6; 8 bases match TRBD1. With V trimmed by 3 bases and J by 1 base, 2 bases remained unmatched. CDR1 and CDR2 from the germline V gene are MGHRA and YSYEKL. The CDR3 covers 16 residues.

V gene TRBV12-3 or TRBV12-4 combines with J gene TRBJ1-4; no clear D. The V end lost 10 bases, the J end lost 0 bases, and 9 bases lay between the germline ends. The CDR3 has 13 amino acids. The CDR3 coding sequence is TGTGCCACTAAGATTGCAACTAATGAAAAACTGTTTTTT. It translates to CATKIATNEKLFF.

The chain links TRBV28 to TRBJ1-4, with D maybe TRBD1 (6 bases). Germline values: CDR1 MDHEN, CDR2 SYDVKM. The CDR3 runs to 16 residues. The V and J ends lost 2 bases and 3 bases respectively, with 13 bases between them. The CDR3 region has the DNA TGTGCCAGCAGTTTACCGCAGGGGAGGGCTAATGAAAAACTGTTTTTT. It yields the protein CASSLPQGRANEKLFF.

J is TRBJ2-7 and V is TRBV7-9; D is ambiguous. CDR3 size: 13 residues. V dropped 1 base and J dropped 4 bases, with 8 bases sitting between them. Per the germline V gene, CDR1 is SEHNR and CDR2 is FQNEAQ (reference sequence). The CDR3 loop reads CASSLGGTYEQYF. For the CDR3, the DNA is TGTGCCAGCAGCTTAGGAGGTACATACGAGCAGTACTTC.

The CDR3 nucleotides are TGTGCCAGTACCCTGGTCGGGACAGGGTGGAATGAGCAGTTCTTC. This encodes CASTLVGTGWNEQFF. V and J are TRBV19 and TRBJ2-1, with TRBD1 matching 9 bases. From germline, CDR1 is LNHDA and CDR2 SQIVND (reference sequence). The CDR3 spans 15 residues. The V and J ends lost 7 bases and 7 bases, in that order; junction bases with no gene match: 11.

CDR3 sequence (DNA): TGTGCCAGCAGTTTAGGACAGGCTGCTGAAGCTTTCTTT. This codes for CASSLGQAAEAFF. The chain recombines TRBV28 with TRBJ1-1; 7 bases agree with TRBD1. The CDR3 covers 13 residues. From germline, CDR1 is MDHEN and CDR2 SYDVKM. Trimming at V came to 2 bases and at J to 6 bases, leaving 3 bases not matched to a gene. Full variable domain (outside the CDR3, taken from reference TRBV28 and TRBJ1-1): DVKVTQSSRYLVKRTGEKVFLECVQDMDHENMFWYRQDPGLGLRLIYFSYDVKMKEKGDIPEGYSVSREKKERFSLILESASTNQTSMYLCASSLGQAAEAFFGQGTRLTVV.

V gene TRBV20-1 combines with J gene TRBJ2-1, with TRBD1 matching over 10 bases. The CDR3 is 14 amino acids. V gave up 3 bases and J gave up 4 bases; unmatched junction bases: 3. Germline values: CDR1 DFQATT, CDR2 SNEGSKA (reference sequence). CDR3 region: CSASRTGGYNEQFF. In nucleotides, the CDR3 is TGCAGTGCTAGTCGGACAGGGGGGTACAATGAGCAGTTCTTC.

This chain joins TRBV9 and TRBJ2-1; 14 nucleotides line up with TRBD2. After removal of 4 bases from V and 2 bases from J, the junction contained 11 bases not matched to a gene. The CDR3 sequence is 19 residues long. Germline CDR1 reads SGDLS; CDR2 reads YYNGEE. The chain's CDR3 is CASSKTSGGAWNAYNEQFF. The CDR3 region has the DNA TGTGCCAGCAGCAAGACTAGCGGGGGGGCCTGGAATGCCTACAATGAGCAGTTCTTC.

This chain joins TRBV28 and TRBJ1-1, with 9 bases fitting TRBD1. The germline V gene encodes CDR1 MDHEN and CDR2 SYDVKM. The trim removed 5 bases at V and 0 bases at J, leaving 7 bases unmatched. The CDR3 consists of 16 residues. The CDR3 nucleotides read TGTGCCAGCAGTGTCCCGGGACAGGGTATGAACACTGAAGCTTTCTTT. Translated, it gives CASSVPGQGMNTEAFF.

In this sample, this clone turned up once. V usage is TRBV5-1 and J usage is TRBJ1-2; D uncertain. Trimming took off 4 bases at V and 7 bases at J, with 11 bases between the two ends. Germline V gene data show CDR1 as SGHRS and CDR2 as YFSETQ. The CDR3 runs 12 residues. CDR3 loop: CASSPSLSGYTF. For the CDR3, the DNA is TGCGCCAGCAGCCCGTCCTTATCTGGCTACACCTTC. The variable domain in full, with the rest retrieved from reference TRBV5-1 and TRBJ1-2, is KAGVTQTPRYLIKTRGQQVTLSCSPISGHRSVSWYQQTPGQGLQFLFEYFSETQRNKGNFPGRFSGRQFSNSRSEMNVSTLELGDSALYLCASSPSLSGYTFGSGTRLTVV.

The genes are TRBV11-3 and TRBJ2-1; 9 bases line up with TRBD2. The CDR3 has 15 residues. Germline loops: CDR1 SGHNT, CDR2 YENEEA. The V gene end was trimmed by 5 bases and the J gene end by 5 bases; junction bases not matched to a gene: 7. The CDR3: CASSLGGGADNEQFF. DNA for the CDR3: TGTGCCAGCAGCCTAGGCGGGGGGGCCGACAATGAGCAGTTCTTC.

The chain links TRBV7-9 to TRBJ2-5, with 9 bases aligning to TRBD1. With 1 base clipped from V and 4 bases from J, the junction kept 4 bases outside the gene matches. Germline V lookup: CDR1 SEHNR, CDR2 FQNEAQ (reference sequence). The CDR3 totals 15 residues. The CDR3 sequence: CASSLEDRGRETQYF. In nucleotides, the CDR3 is TGTGCCAGCAGCTTAGAGGACAGGGGTCGAGAGACCCAGTACTTC.

The rearrangement joins TRBV18 to TRBJ2-1; D not resolved. Germline CDR1 KGHSH, CDR2 LQKENI. Trimming took off 2 bases at V and 4 bases at J, with 15 bases between the two ends. CDR3 length equals 16 residues. CDR3 nucleotides: TGTGCCAGCTCACCATCCACAGCCCTCCAATACAATGAGCAGTTCTTC. This translates into CASSPSTALQYNEQFF.

This CDR3 is CASSTQGLGELFF. CDR3 in DNA: TGTGCCAGTAGTACACAGGGTCTAGGGGAGCTGTTTTTT. V is TRBV19 and J is TRBJ2-2; maybe TRBD1 (6 bases). With 4 bases removed from V and 8 bases from J, the gap between germline ends came to 11 bases. This CDR3 is 13 amino acids long. Germline V gives CDR1 LNHDA, CDR2 SQIVND (reference sequence).

J is TRBJ1-5 and V is TRBV7-2; D is unclear. This CDR3 contains 14 residues. Germline CDR1 and CDR2: SGHTA and FQGNSA. Trimming cost V 3 bases and J 0 bases, with 6 bases left between them. CDR3 nucleotide sequence: TGTGCCAGCAGCTTCCAGTATAGCAATCAGCCCCAGCATTTT. It specifies CASSFQYSNQPQHF.

V usage is TRBV11-3 and J usage is TRBJ2-3; a weak D match, TRBD1 (5 bases). V was cut by 5 bases and J by 6 bases, with 9 bases left in between. The CDR3 spans 12 residues. CDR1 and CDR2 (germline): SGHNT, YENEEA. The CDR3 protein is CASSNKGDTQYF. For the CDR3, the DNA is TGTGCCAGCAGCAATAAGGGGGATACGCAGTATTTT.

V usage is TRBV5-1 and J usage is TRBJ1-2; 12 bases fit TRBD1. Trimming cost V 4 bases and J 14 bases; bases outside gene matches: 12. CDR1 and CDR2 (germline): SGHRS, YFSETQ. This CDR3 comprises 14 residues. This chain's CDR3 is CASSEGSGTGGWTF. In DNA, the CDR3 is TGCGCCAGCAGCGAGGGCTCGGGGACAGGGGGCTGGACCTTC.

The V and J genes are TRBV30 and TRBJ2-3; perhaps TRBD2 as D (5 bases). The CDR3 loop spans 13 amino acids. The V end lost 4 bases, the J end lost 4 bases, and 12 bases lay between the germline ends. The germline gives CDR1 GTSNPN, CDR2 SVGIG (reference sequence). The CDR3 DNA reads as TGTGCCTGGAAAATAAGCGGAGCAGATACGCAGTATTTT. It encodes CAWKISGADTQYF.